The 16 T cell receptor beta chains below were found in one sample sequenced in a study of blood T cells in healthy people across ages. The use of a sample-barcoded 5' primer and a J-beta primer mix characterized a second PCR of roughly 6 to 11 cycles. Each CDR3 protein gets one entry after TCRdb re-called the 5' RACE reads with MiXCR. The top ten hold more than 3% of the sample, which has about 800,000 distinct CDR3 sequences, roughly 25% seen once. These data were also reused for a study on T cells of mothers and their children.

The sequencing input was blood. All receptors come from a boy aged 5-17 years in good health.

This clonotype has just a few counts. The chain employs TRBV5-1 and TRBJ2-1, with D possibly TRBD1 on 6 matching bases. The CDR3 has 16 residues. Germline loops: CDR1 SGHRS, CDR2 YFSETQ. V was clipped by 4 bases and J by 3 bases, with 17 bases between them. In DNA form, the CDR3 reads TGCGCCAGCAGCCCTCGGACAGTTACCCTCTACAATGAGCAGTTCTTC. Protein product: CASSPRTVTLYNEQFF.

This clonotype was seen many times. The J gene is TRBJ2-1, the V gene TRBV20-1; 9 positions match TRBD2. The V segment lost 6 bases and the J segment 2 bases; nucleotides outside the gene matches: 2. There are 13 residues in the CDR3. Per germline, CDR1 DFQATT and CDR2 SNEGSKA (reference sequence). CDR3 residues: CSARTSAYNEQFF. The CDR3 DNA follows: TGCAGTGCCCGGACTAGCGCCTACAATGAGCAGTTCTTC.

This chain links TRBV29-1 with TRBJ1-3; D ambiguous. Germline values: CDR1 SQVTM, CDR2 ANQGSEA. The CDR3 length is 13 residues. V shed 2 bases and J shed 1 base, with 6 bases lying between them. CDR3 bases: TGCAGCGTTGAACTACAGTCTGGAAACACCATATATTTT. It specifies CSVELQSGNTIYF. Supplemented by reference TRBV29-1 and TRBJ1-3, the full variable domain reads SAVISQKPSRDICQRGTSLTIQCQVDSQVTMMFWYRQQPGQSLTLIATANQGSEATYESGFVIDKFPISRPNLTFSTLTVSNMSPEDSSIYLCSVELQSGNTIYFGEGSWLTVV.

The chain links TRBV6-6 to TRBJ2-5; D is unresolved. The CDR3 contains 14 residues. Germline V gene data show CDR1 as MNHNY and CDR2 as SVGAGI (reference sequence). V was clipped by 5 bases and J by 1 base, with 11 bases between them. In nucleotides, the CDR3 is TGTGCCAGCAGTGTAAGGAATTCCCAAGAGACCCAGTACTTC. It is translated as CASSVRNSQETQYF.

This clonotype was found a few times. V and J are TRBV9 and TRBJ2-5, with 8 bases matching TRBD2. The germline CDR1 and CDR2 sequences are SGDLS and YYNGEE. The ends lost 2 bases at V and 5 bases at J; junction bases unmatched: 5. The CDR3 sequence is 14 residues long. The CDR3 coding sequence is TGTGCCAGCAGCGTCTTTAGCGGGGCGGAGACCCAGTACTTC. This sequence encodes CASSVFSGAETQYF. The full variable domain, in which reference TRBV9 and TRBJ2-5 provide the parts outside the CDR3, is DSGVTQTPKHLITATGQRVTLRCSPRSGDLSVYWYQQSLDQGLQFLIQYYNGEERAKGNILERFSAQQFPDLHSELNLSSLELGDSALYFCASSVFSGAETQYFGPGTRLLVL.

The genes are TRBV4-3 and TRBJ2-1; D remains unclear. Germline assignment: CDR1 LGHNA and CDR2 YSLEER. Trimming left V 1 base short and J 0 bases short, with 10 bases between. The CDR3 has 16 residues. The CDR3 spells CASSQVFASSYNEQFF. CDR3 coding DNA: TGCGCCAGCAGCCAAGTCTTTGCCAGCTCCTACAATGAGCAGTTCTTC.

This clonotype was found a few times. The chain combines TRBV28 with TRBJ1-3; D call uncertain. Trimming left V 3 bases short and J 0 bases short, with 9 bases between. There are 15 residues in the CDR3. CDR1 is MDHEN, CDR2 SYDVKM, per germline. CDR3 sequence reads: CASSFIPGSGNTIYF. For the CDR3, the DNA is TGTGCCAGCAGTTTTATTCCGGGCTCTGGAAACACCATATATTTT. The full variable domain, with the rest looked up from reference TRBV28 and TRBJ1-3, is DVKVTQSSRYLVKRTGEKVFLECVQDMDHENMFWYRQDPGLGLRLIYFSYDVKMKEKGDIPEGYSVSREKKERFSLILESASTNQTSMYLCASSFIPGSGNTIYFGEGSWLTVV.

The chain uses TRBV4-3 and TRBJ1-5; D uncertain. In germline, CDR1 is LGHNA, CDR2 YSLEER. V was shortened by 0 bases and J by 11 bases, with 14 bases between the two germline ends. This CDR3 is 14 amino acids long. CDR3 DNA: TGCGCCAGCAGCCAAGATCAAGGTTCAGTGGCCCAGCATTTT. Encoded protein: CASSQDQGSVAQHF.

The CDR3 region is CASNPGQVGYNEQFF. The CDR3 region has the DNA TGTGCCAGCAATCCCGGACAGGTTGGCTACAATGAGCAGTTCTTC. This chain joins TRBV6-6 and TRBJ2-1; 7 bases are shared with TRBD1. V shed 7 bases, J shed 3 bases, and the junction held 9 bases outside the gene matches. The CDR3 spans 15 residues. Germline V gene sequence: CDR1 MNHNY, CDR2 SVGAGI (reference sequence).

This clonotype was seen repeatedly, ten times or more. This chain joins TRBV18 and TRBJ2-7, with 13 nucleotides matching TRBD2. Germline V gene lookup returns CDR1 KGHSH and CDR2 LQKENI. V dropped 4 bases and J dropped 2; count of bases not matched to a gene: 2. The CDR3 runs 15 residues. CDR3 in DNA: TGTGCCAGCTCACAGGGGACTAGCGGGACCTACGAGCAGTACTTC. Protein: CASSQGTSGTYEQYF. Combining the CDR3 with reference TRBV18 and TRBJ2-7 gives the whole variable domain NAGVMQNPRHLVRRRGQEARLRCSPMKGHSHVYWYRQLPEEGLKFMVYLQKENIIDESGMPKERFSAEFPKEGPSILRIQQVVRGDSAAYFCASSQGTSGTYEQYFGPGTRLTVT.

The genes are TRBV7-9 and TRBJ2-3; a weak D match, TRBD1 (7 bases). The CDR3 length is 20 residues. Deletions cut 2 bases from V and 3 bases from J, with 27 bases between. Germline CDR1 reads SEHNR; CDR2 reads FQNEAQ (reference sequence). CDR3 sequence: CASSLRGQGLVTIKTDTQYF. The CDR3, as DNA: TGTGCCAGCAGCTTAAGGGGGCAGGGACTCGTCACGATTAAGACAGATACGCAGTATTTT. Full variable domain (missing parts from reference TRBV7-9 and TRBJ2-3): DTGVSQNPRHKITKRGQNVTFRCDPISEHNRLYWYRQTLGQGPEFLTYFQNEAQLEKSRLLSDRFSAERPKGSFSTLEIQRTEQGDSAMYLCASSLRGQGLVTIKTDTQYFGPGTRLTVL.

This clonotype was detected many times. The V call is TRBV29-1, the J call TRBJ1-4; D unclear. The CDR3 sequence is 12 residues long. The V gene lost 6 bases and the J gene lost 7 bases, with 12 bases spanning the gap. Germline V gene lookup returns CDR1 SQVTM and CDR2 ANQGSEA. Written as DNA, the CDR3 is TGCAGCGTCTCTTATTTGGGTGAAAAACTGTTTTTT. Translating it yields CSVSYLGEKLFF. The full variable domain, with the rest looked up from reference TRBV29-1 and TRBJ1-4, is SAVISQKPSRDICQRGTSLTIQCQVDSQVTMMFWYRQQPGQSLTLIATANQGSEATYESGFVIDKFPISRPNLTFSTLTVSNMSPEDSSIYLCSVSYLGEKLFFGSGTQLSVL.

On this clonotype itself: A read error may produce the germline difference seen at one junction end. J is TRBJ2-5 and V is TRBV7-2, with 7 bases fitting TRBD1. Germline V gene data show CDR1 as SGHTA and CDR2 as FQGNSA. The length of the CDR3 is 11 residues. CDR3 nucleotides: TGTGCCAGCAGCCTTGGGGACAGCCAGGACTTC. This translates into CASSLGDSQDF.

There are a few counts of this clonotype. The chain couples TRBV29-1 to TRBJ2-5; no reliable D call. Germline V gene lookup returns CDR1 SQVTM and CDR2 ANQGSEA. The CDR3 consists of 12 residues. Trimming shortened V by 4 bases and J by 5 bases, and 11 bases separated the two germline ends. The CDR3 nucleotides are TGCAGCGTTGTGGCGAAAGGGGAGACCCAGTACTTC. This encodes CSVVAKGETQYF.

This clonotype was counted a few times. The chain combines TRBV7-2 with TRBJ2-7; tentatively, D is TRBD2 (6 bases). The germline CDR1 and CDR2 sequences are SGHTA and FQGNSA. The CDR3 contains 17 residues. The V end lost 4 bases, the J end lost 3 bases, and 22 bases lay between the germline ends. The CDR3 sequence is CASSSDPLAEGHYEQYF. The DNA of the CDR3 is TGTGCCAGCAGCTCGGATCCACTCGCGGAGGGTCACTACGAGCAGTACTTC.

The chain couples TRBV2 to TRBJ1-5; TRBD1 agrees at 11 bases. J lost 6 bases, V lost 6 bases, and 10 bases had no gene match. This CDR3 has 16 amino acids. Germline lookup yields CDR1 SNHLY and CDR2 FYNNEI. CDR3 sequence (DNA): TGTGCCAGCAGGGACGGACAGGGGGCCCTGTTTCAGCCCCAGCATTTT. Protein: CASRDGQGALFQPQHF.